The next 27 T cell receptor beta chains were all read from a single sample in a study of cytomegalovirus exposure and HLA in healthy donors listed by TCRdb under 2017. The library relied on the immunoSEQ multiplex PCR assay. For the multiplex PCR, a mixture combining 60 forward primers for TCR Vbeta segments and 13 reverse primers for TCR Jbeta segments was used. The source is immuneACCESS, and TCRdb retained only in-frame sequences with V and J called. Part of the clones is not carried over; for the studies checked, unresolved V genes explain less than half of this, and the remainder is unexplained. In this sample the table shows roughly 200,000 clones, roughly 13% of which occur a single time. The top ten constitute about 7.8% of the sample. The sequenced sample consisted of PBMCs. The receptors originated from a man aged 45-65 years in good health and CMV-seropositive.

This clone turned up a few times. The rearrangement uses TRBV28 and TRBJ1-3; D call uncertain. Germline loops: CDR1 MDHEN, CDR2 SYDVKM. V was cut by 3 bases and J by 4 bases, with 4 bases left in between. CDR3 size: 12 residues. CDR3 region: CASSFRGNTIYF. CDR3 DNA: TGTGCCAGCAGTTTTCGGGGAAACACCATATATTTT.

The V call is TRBV5-1, the J call TRBJ2-7; D is unresolved. The germline CDR1 and CDR2 sequences are SGHRS and YFSETQ. V lost 0 bases to trimming and J lost 3 bases, with 10 bases between them. CDR3 length equals 14 residues. CDR3 region: CASSLVDSRYEQYV. Written as DNA, the CDR3 is TGCGCCAGCAGCTTGGTTGACTCCCGCTACGAGCAGTACGTC.

This clone was detected only a few times. The V and J genes are TRBV4-3 and TRBJ1-2; TRBD1 matches at 7 bases. Trimming removed 0 bases from V and 8 bases from J; junction bases left unmatched: 15. The CDR3 loop spans 17 amino acids. Per the germline V gene, CDR1 is LGHNA and CDR2 is YSLEER. CDR3 sequence (DNA): TGCGCCAGCAGCCAAGATCGCAACAGGGGCATCATGTGGGGCTACACCTTC. Translated, it gives CASSQDRNRGIMWGYTF.

The table lists this clone with a few counts. This rearrangement joins TRBV10-2 to TRBJ1-1; D is perhaps TRBD1 (6 bases). This CDR3 spans 14 amino acids. The V end lost 6 bases, the J end lost 7 bases, and 18 bases lay between the germline ends. CDR1 WSHSY and CDR2 SAAADI come from the germline V gene. For the CDR3, the DNA is TGCGCCAGCAGAAACCGGGACAACGGTTTTGAAGCTTTCTTT. The encoded protein is CASRNRDNGFEAFF.

J is TRBJ1-2 and V is TRBV5-4; 10 bases agree with TRBD1. The length of the CDR3 is 16 residues. The germline V gene has CDR1 SGHNT and CDR2 YYREEE (reference sequence). The V and J ends lost 4 bases and 8 bases, in that order; junction bases with no gene match: 14. The CDR3 nucleotides read TGTGCCAGCAGCGCCTCCGGGACAGGGGCGTATTCGGGCTACACCTTC. It is translated as CASSASGTGAYSGYTF. The variable domain in full, completed from reference TRBV5-4 and TRBJ1-2, reads ETGVTQSPTHLIKTRGQQVTLRCSSQSGHNTVSWYQQALGQGPQFIFQYYREEENGRGNFPPRFSGLQFPNYSSELNVNALELDDSALYLCASSASGTGAYSGYTFGSGTRLTVV.

This rearrangement joins TRBV6-1 to TRBJ2-7; TRBD2 matches 11 bases. Germline V gene data show CDR1 as MNHNS and CDR2 as SASEGT. The CDR3 consists of 15 residues. V dropped 8 bases and J dropped 4; count of bases not matched to a gene: 10. DNA of the CDR3: TGTGCCAGCGTGACTAGCGGGGCTCGCCTGTACGAGCAGTACGTC. This codes for CASVTSGARLYEQYV.

This clone showed up just a few times. V gene TRBV29-1 combines with J gene TRBJ1-3, with D unresolved. V lost 7 bases and J 3 bases, leaving 16 bases between the germline ends. The germline CDR1 and CDR2 sequences are SQVTM and ANQGSEA. The CDR3 length is 14 residues. CDR3 coding DNA: TGCAGCGCCTCCGAGGGTGGAGGTGGAAACACCATATATTTT. Its protein is CSASEGGGGNTIYF.

Only a few counts were recorded for this clone. V and J are TRBV7-6 and TRBJ2-5; 13 nucleotides align to TRBD2. CDR1 is SGHVS and CDR2 is FNYEAQ in the germline V gene. The ends lost 2 bases at V and 4 bases at J; junction bases unmatched: 7. The CDR3 length is 17 residues. Here the CDR3 DNA reads TGTGCCAGCAGCTTAAACCGACTAGCGGGGGGAAGAGAGACCCAGTACTTC. It codes for CASSLNRLAGGRETQYF.

This clone was detected only a few times. The V call is TRBV27, the J call TRBJ2-7; possibly TRBD2 for D (6 bases). The germline V gene has CDR1 MNHEY and CDR2 SMNVEV (reference sequence). The V end lost 6 bases, the J end lost 2 bases, and 20 bases lay between the germline ends. The CDR3 covers 16 residues. This CDR3 is CASRSQAGLSTYEQYV. The CDR3 region has the DNA TGTGCCAGCAGATCCCAAGCGGGTTTATCCACCTACGAGCAGTACGTC.

V usage is TRBV27 and J usage is TRBJ2-3; D might be TRBD1 (7 bases). Per germline, CDR1 MNHEY and CDR2 SMNVEV (reference sequence). The CDR3 runs 14 residues. V was clipped by 5 bases and J by 10 bases, with 19 bases between them. As DNA, the CDR3 is TGTGCCAGCAGTCAGGGGGGTCGAATTCCGGCGCAGTATTTT. Protein sequence: CASSQGGRIPAQYF.

The genes are TRBV28 and TRBJ2-7, with D possibly being TRBD1 (5 bases). V shed 2 bases and J shed 1 base, with 15 bases lying between them. Looked up from germline, CDR1 is MDHEN and CDR2 is SYDVKM. This CDR3 has 16 residues. CDR3 coding DNA: TGTGCCAGCAGTTTAAGTAGGGCAGGGCGATCCTACGAGCAGTACGTC. This sequence encodes CASSLSRAGRSYEQYV.

The chain combines TRBV5-4 with TRBJ2-2; tentatively, D is TRBD1 (6 bases). Per the germline V gene, CDR1 is SGHNT and CDR2 is YYREEE (reference sequence). The CDR3 has 14 residues. V gave up 3 bases and J gave up 0 bases, with 6 bases separating them. CDR3 amino acids: CASSWDTNTGELFF. CDR3 coding DNA: TGTGCCAGCAGCTGGGACACGAACACCGGGGAGCTGTTTTTT. The full variable domain, rest sourced from reference TRBV5-4 and TRBJ2-2, is ETGVTQSPTHLIKTRGQQVTLRCSSQSGHNTVSWYQQALGQGPQFIFQYYREEENGRGNFPPRFSGLQFPNYSSELNVNALELDDSALYLCASSWDTNTGELFFGEGSRLTVL.

This clone was counted only a few times. This chain connects TRBV7-8 to TRBJ2-5, with TRBD1 matching over 9 bases. V lost 4 bases, J lost 3 bases, and 6 bases stayed unmatched. Germline V gene data show CDR1 as SGHVS and CDR2 as FQNEAQ. The CDR3 runs to 15 residues. CDR3 in DNA: TGTGCCAGCAGCTCTCCGGGACAGGGAGAAGAGACCCAGTACTTC. Translated, it gives CASSSPGQGEETQYF.

This clone appeared a few times. This chain joins TRBV7-2 and TRBJ1-5, with a tentative D call TRBD1 (5 bases). The CDR3 covers 15 residues. Germline assignment: CDR1 SGHTA and CDR2 FQGNSA. V gave up 2 bases and J gave up 7 bases, with 15 bases separating them. The CDR3 region is CASSLRSGQGQPQHF. Written as DNA, the CDR3 is TGTGCCAGCAGCTTAAGGTCAGGGCAAGGGCAGCCCCAGCATTTT.

Comment on this clone: This specimen includes other DNA sequences encoding the same CDR3. The chain's CDR3 is CASSFGGNQPQHF. Written as DNA, the CDR3 is TGTGCCAGCAGCTTCGGTGGCAATCAGCCCCAGCATTTT. The rearrangement links TRBV7-9 to TRBJ1-5, with D uncertain. The CDR3 is 13 residues long. CDR1 and CDR2 (germline): SEHNR, FQNEAQ (reference sequence). The V gene lost 3 bases and the J gene lost 2 bases, with 5 bases spanning the gap. The complete variable domain, with remaining parts taken from reference TRBV7-9 and TRBJ1-5, reads DTGVSQNPRHKITKRGQNVTFRCDPISEHNRLYWYRQTLGQGPEFLTYFQNEAQLEKSRLLSDRFSAERPKGSFSTLEIQRTEQGDSAMYLCASSFGGNQPQHFGDGTRLSIL.

V gene TRBV28 combines with J gene TRBJ1-5; D is perhaps TRBD1 (5 bases). CDR1 MDHEN and CDR2 SYDVKM come from the germline V gene. V was shortened by 11 bases and J by 6 bases, with 17 bases between the two germline ends. The CDR3 is 13 amino acids. CDR3 nucleotide sequence: TGTGCCGCCGGCGGAGGGGCAGGTCAGCCCCAGCATTTT. Translation: CAAGGGAGQPQHF. Complete variable domain (other parts from reference TRBV28 and TRBJ1-5): DVKVTQSSRYLVKRTGEKVFLECVQDMDHENMFWYRQDPGLGLRLIYFSYDVKMKEKGDIPEGYSVSREKKERFSLILESASTNQTSMYLCAAGGGAGQPQHFGDGTRLSIL.

This CDR3 is CASSRVAGGEQYV. CDR3 nucleotides: TGTGCCAGCAGTAGGGTAGCGGGGGGCGAGCAGTACGTC. The J gene is TRBJ2-7, the V gene TRBV6-5, with 10 bases lining up with TRBD2. Germline values: CDR1 MNHEY, CDR2 SVGAGI. The CDR3 has 13 residues. The V segment lost 5 bases and the J segment 6 bases; nucleotides outside the gene matches: 4.

This clone was detected only a few times. The J gene is TRBJ2-3, the V gene TRBV18; 11 bases match TRBD1. Germline lookup yields CDR1 KGHSH and CDR2 LQKENI. V gave up 5 bases and J gave up 5 bases; unmatched junction bases: 3. There are 14 residues in the CDR3. The chain's CDR3 is CASSAGTGGDTQYF. As DNA, the CDR3 is TGTGCCAGCTCAGCCGGGACAGGGGGAGATACGCAGTATTTT.

The chain employs TRBV6-1 and TRBJ1-1; 9 bases match TRBD1. J gave up 0 bases and V 4 bases, and 9 bases lay outside the gene matches. CDR3 length: 17 residues. CDR1 and CDR2 from the germline V gene are MNHNS and SASEGT. CDR3 loop: CASSGGQGVKMNTEAFF. The CDR3 nucleotides read TGTGCCAGCAGTGGGGGACAGGGTGTGAAAATGAACACTGAAGCTTTCTTT.

This clone was picked up a small number of times. This chain joins TRBV30 and TRBJ1-5, with D maybe TRBD1 (5 bases). Trimming shortened V by 2 bases and J by 6 bases, and 11 bases separated the two germline ends. The CDR3 has 13 residues. Germline V gene data show CDR1 as GTSNPN and CDR2 as SVGIG (reference sequence). DNA of the CDR3: TGTGCCTGGAGTCCGGGGGAAGCTCAGCCCCAGCATTTT. This encodes CAWSPGEAQPQHF.

This clone appeared a few times. The V call is TRBV7-9, the J call TRBJ2-1, with TRBD2 matching over 13 bases. The germline V gene encodes CDR1 SEHNR and CDR2 FQNEAQ (reference sequence). The CDR3 consists of 18 residues. The V segment lost 0 bases and the J segment 3 bases; nucleotides outside the gene matches: 5. DNA for the CDR3: TGTGCCAGCAGCTTAGCTGCCACTAGCGGGGGGGTCTACAATGAGCAGTTCTTC. Translated: CASSLAATSGGVYNEQFF.

As regards this clone: Germline is not matched at one junction end, which may reflect a read error. The rearrangement uses TRBV29-1 and TRBJ2-4; D possibly corresponds to TRBD2 (6 bases). The CDR3 loop spans 16 amino acids. Per the germline V gene, CDR1 is SQVTM and CDR2 is ANQGSEA. CDR3 region: CSVEDRGTLATNIQYF. The DNA for the CDR3 is TGCAGCGTTGAGGATCGGGGAACACTAGCCACAAACATTCAGTACTTC.

There are a few counts of this clone. This sequence joins TRBV13 and TRBJ1-2; 7 nucleotides match TRBD1. The V segment lost 2 bases and the J segment 6 bases; nucleotides outside the gene matches: 6. In germline, CDR1 is PRHDT, CDR2 FYEKMQ (reference sequence). This CDR3 has 14 amino acids. CDR3 loop: CASSLSQGKDGYTF. Written as DNA, the CDR3 is TGTGCCAGCAGCTTATCACAGGGGAAAGATGGCTACACCTTC.

The table lists this clone with a few counts. Other DNA sequences in the sample encode the same CDR3. J is TRBJ1-5 and V is TRBV29-1; D is uncertain. CDR1 and CDR2 (germline): SQVTM, ANQGSEA. V lost 4 bases, J lost 1 base, and 5 bases lay in between. This CDR3 is built from 12 residues. CDR3 coding DNA: TGCAGCGTTGGAGGGAGCAATCAGCCCCAGCATTTT. Protein product: CSVGGSNQPQHF.

The CDR3 DNA follows: TGTGCCAGCAGCTTGGGGGTAGCGGGGGCGAACACAGATACGCAGTATTTT. Translated: CASSLGVAGANTDTQYF. This sequence joins TRBV7-3 and TRBJ2-3, with 9 bases aligning to TRBD2. Germline CDR1 SGHTA, CDR2 FQGTGA. This CDR3 has 17 residues. The J segment lost 2 bases and the V segment lost 3 bases, leaving 9 bases of the junction unmatched.

The V call is TRBV6-1, the J call TRBJ2-7; 8 nucleotides line up with TRBD1. This CDR3 has 15 residues. V was clipped by 4 bases and J by 2 bases; unmatched bases: 7. Germline CDR1 is MNHNS and CDR2 is SASEGT. The CDR3 DNA reads as TGTGCCAGCAGTGTAGGGACAGGACCCCCCTACGAGCAGTACTTC. Protein sequence: CASSVGTGPPYEQYF.

This clone turned up a few times. The chain combines TRBV2 with TRBJ1-4; D gene unclear. The V gene lost 6 bases and the J gene lost 3 bases, with 14 bases spanning the gap. From germline, CDR1 is SNHLY and CDR2 FYNNEI. The CDR3 sequence is 15 residues long. The CDR3 region has the DNA TGTGCCAGCAGACCCCCGAGCGGTGCTAATGAAAAACTGTTTTTT. Translation: CASRPPSGANEKLFF.